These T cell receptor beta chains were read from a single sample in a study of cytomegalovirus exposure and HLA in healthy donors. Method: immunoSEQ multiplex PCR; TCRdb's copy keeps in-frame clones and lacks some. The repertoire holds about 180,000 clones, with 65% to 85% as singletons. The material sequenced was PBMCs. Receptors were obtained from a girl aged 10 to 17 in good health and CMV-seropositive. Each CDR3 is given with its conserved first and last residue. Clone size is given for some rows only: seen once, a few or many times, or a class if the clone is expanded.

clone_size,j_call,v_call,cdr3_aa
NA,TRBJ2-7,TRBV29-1,CSVVGLGEQYF
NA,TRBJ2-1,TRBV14,CASSHHRQGVLSYNEQFF
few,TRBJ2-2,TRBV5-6,CASSQSDRRYTGELFF
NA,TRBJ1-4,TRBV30,CAWSVNRGANEKLFF
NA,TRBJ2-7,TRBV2,CASRAGIYEQYF
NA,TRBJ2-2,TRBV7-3,CASSASRDLNTGELFF
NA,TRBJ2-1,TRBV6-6,CAGQAGEGNEQFF
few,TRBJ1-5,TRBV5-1,CASSLAPNQPQHF
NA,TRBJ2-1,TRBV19,CASSIGTRSGYGEQFF
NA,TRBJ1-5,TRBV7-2,CASSLQAGAVGRPQHF
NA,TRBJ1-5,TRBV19,CASASDRVSNQPQHF
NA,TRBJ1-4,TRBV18,CASSPGQLTEKLFF
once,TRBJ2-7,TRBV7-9,CASSFPGLSYEQYF
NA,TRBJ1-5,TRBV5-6,CASSWWDWGNQPQHF
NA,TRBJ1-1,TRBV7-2,CASSIARARIQGFKTEAFF
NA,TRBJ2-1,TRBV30,CAWSAGIEQFF
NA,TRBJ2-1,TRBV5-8,CASSSSGSRNNEQFF
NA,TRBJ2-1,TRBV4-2,CASSHGGAGGPNEQFF
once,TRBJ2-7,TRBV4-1,CASSQSRLADTYEQYF
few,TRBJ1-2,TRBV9,CASSGGTGSDYGYTF
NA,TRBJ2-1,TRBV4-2,CASRQVGGTSRMDEQFF
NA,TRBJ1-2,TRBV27,CASSFLVGGYGYTF
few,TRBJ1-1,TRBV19,CASSWGGYTEAFF
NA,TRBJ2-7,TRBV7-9,CASSPEGAISYEQYF
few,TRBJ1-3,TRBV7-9,CASSLAYSGSGNTIYF
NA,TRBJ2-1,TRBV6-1,CASSEGSGRAYNEQFF
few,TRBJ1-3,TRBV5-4,CASSLLGGSPRSSGNTIYF
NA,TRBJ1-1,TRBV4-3,CASSQDRSGYTEAFF
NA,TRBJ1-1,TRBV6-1,CASSEGTGGIGGVAEAFF
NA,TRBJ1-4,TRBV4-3,CASGYGHGSSEKLFF
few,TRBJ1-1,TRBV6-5,CASSYWAGDTEAFF
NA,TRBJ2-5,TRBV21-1,CASSKSRGETQYF
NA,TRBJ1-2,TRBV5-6,CASSLYRGSGGYTF
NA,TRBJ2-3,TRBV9,CASSAGQGTDTQYF
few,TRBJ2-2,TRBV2,CASSEVRTNTGELFF
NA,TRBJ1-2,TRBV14,CASSQGGNYGYTF
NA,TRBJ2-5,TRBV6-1,CASSTGGVQETQYF
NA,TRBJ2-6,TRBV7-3,CASSLGGEGGANVLTF
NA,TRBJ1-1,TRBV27,CASSLSIGGLAFF
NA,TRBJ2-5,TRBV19,CASSTTTGTPTETQYF
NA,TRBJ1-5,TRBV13,CASSLGRGQPQHF
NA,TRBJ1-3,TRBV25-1,CASSGFTGNTIYF
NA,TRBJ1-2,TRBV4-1,CASSQRDSGQGSPFSGYTF
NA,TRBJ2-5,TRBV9,CASSQGGLDTETQYF
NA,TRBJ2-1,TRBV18,CASSLQLAVDNEQFF
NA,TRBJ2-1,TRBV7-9,CAGWDSSYNEQFF
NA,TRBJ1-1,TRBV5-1,CASSAGQGTEAFF
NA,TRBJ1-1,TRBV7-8,CASSLQPGMNTEAFF
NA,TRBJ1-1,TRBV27,CASSLIGDRALNTEAFF
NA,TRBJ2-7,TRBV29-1,CSVVAGGPEQYF
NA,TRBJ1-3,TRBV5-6,CASTPDKGGTIYF
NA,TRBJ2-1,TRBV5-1,CASIRTSPYNEQFF
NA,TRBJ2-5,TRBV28,CASSFFPQQETQYF